The sequence of this T cell receptor beta chain was determined in a study of blood T cell repertoires in COVID-19. In the study overall: COVID-19 samples collected from the United States, Italy and Spain covered acute and convalescent phases. PBMCs, B-cell-depleted T cells, or T cells were the source of the cDNA or gDNA that made up the material.

Repertoires were generated with immunoSEQ multiplex PCR, while TCRdb's copy carries only in-frame clones and drops some. This sample has 55,000 to 80,000 clones, with about four fifths found just once. This receptor was taken from a man aged 50-60 years with active COVID-19. The sample taken for sequencing was peripheral blood.

For the CDR3, the DNA is TGTGCCTGGAGTAAGGGACAGGGAGCAACTAATGAAAAACTGTTTTTT. The encoded protein is CAWSKGQGATNEKLFF. The chain uses TRBV30 and TRBJ1-4; TRBD1 agrees at 9 bases. This CDR3 is built from 16 residues. Per the germline V gene, CDR1 is GTSNPN and CDR2 is SVGIG (reference sequence). With 2 bases clipped from V and 0 bases from J, the junction kept 4 bases outside the gene matches.